The T cell receptor beta chain under discussion was sequenced for a study of metastatic and nonmetastatic thyroid tumors. TCRdb reassembled clones from the PCR reads with MiXCR. The profile covers roughly 25,000 clones, with just under 15% appearing a single time and roughly 3.3% taken by the ten largest. V shed 7 bases, J shed 8 bases, and the junction held 10 bases outside the gene matches. The CDR3 is 15 amino acids. Looked up from germline, CDR1 is MGHDK and CDR2 is SYGVNS. Among the patients, none had received any treatment before thyroid surgery. The table lists this clone with many counts. The chain joins TRBV25-1 to TRBJ1-6; 8 nucleotides align to TRBD1. The receptor comes from a female donor with papillary thyroid cancer or a benign thyroid nodule (not recorded which). Some clones in this sample may be carry-over from other donors' samples. Sequenced input: blood. The CDR3 loop reads CASTGQGLRDSPLHF. In DNA form, the CDR3 reads TGTGCCAGCACCGGACAGGGCTTGAGGGATTCACCCCTCCACTTT.